This TCR beta chain is from a study of T cells in Graves' hyperthyroidism and ophthalmopathy. Newly diagnosed patients aged 18 to 65 had hyperthyroidism of under 2 months' duration. Reasons for excluding patients were uncontrolled infection, other autoimmune disease, pregnancy or lactation. Out of less than 12 ml of fresh peripheral blood came the PBMCs. Amplified TCR beta CDR3 regions derived from RNA transcripts. A first-round RT-PCR of the TCR CDR3 used the HTBI primer set. TCRdb re-analysed the multiplex PCR reads in MiXCR, keeping a single row per CDR3 protein. In the table there are some 620,000 distinct CDR3 sequences, around 15% of which are singletons. The V gene lost 5 bases and the J gene lost 8 bases, with 13 bases spanning the gap. The CDR3 has 14 residues. Germline values: CDR1 MNHNS, CDR2 SASEGT.

The sequence was collected from a woman aged 25 to 45 with Graves' hyperthyroidism. Sample: blood. The J gene is TRBJ1-6, the V gene TRBV6-1, with no clear D. The CDR3 nucleotides are TGTGCCAGCAGTTATGGTGCAGGTTATTCACCCCTCCACTTT. It yields the protein CASSYGAGYSPLHF.